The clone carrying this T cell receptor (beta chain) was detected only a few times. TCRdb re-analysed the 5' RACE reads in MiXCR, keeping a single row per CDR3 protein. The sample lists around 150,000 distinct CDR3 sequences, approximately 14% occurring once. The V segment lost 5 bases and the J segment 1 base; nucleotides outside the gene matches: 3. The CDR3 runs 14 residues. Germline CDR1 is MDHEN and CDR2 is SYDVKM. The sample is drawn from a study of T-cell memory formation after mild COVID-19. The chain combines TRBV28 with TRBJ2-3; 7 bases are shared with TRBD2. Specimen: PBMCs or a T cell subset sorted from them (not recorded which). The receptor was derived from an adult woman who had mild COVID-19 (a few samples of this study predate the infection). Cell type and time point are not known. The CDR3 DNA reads TGTGCCAGCAGTGCTAGCGGCCGCACAGATACGCAGTATTTT. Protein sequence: CASSASGRTDTQYF. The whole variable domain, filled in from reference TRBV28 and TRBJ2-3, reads DVKVTQSSRYLVKRTGEKVFLECVQDMDHENMFWYRQDPGLGLRLIYFSYDVKMKEKGDIPEGYSVSREKKERFSLILESASTNQTSMYLCASSASGRTDTQYFGPGTRLTVL.